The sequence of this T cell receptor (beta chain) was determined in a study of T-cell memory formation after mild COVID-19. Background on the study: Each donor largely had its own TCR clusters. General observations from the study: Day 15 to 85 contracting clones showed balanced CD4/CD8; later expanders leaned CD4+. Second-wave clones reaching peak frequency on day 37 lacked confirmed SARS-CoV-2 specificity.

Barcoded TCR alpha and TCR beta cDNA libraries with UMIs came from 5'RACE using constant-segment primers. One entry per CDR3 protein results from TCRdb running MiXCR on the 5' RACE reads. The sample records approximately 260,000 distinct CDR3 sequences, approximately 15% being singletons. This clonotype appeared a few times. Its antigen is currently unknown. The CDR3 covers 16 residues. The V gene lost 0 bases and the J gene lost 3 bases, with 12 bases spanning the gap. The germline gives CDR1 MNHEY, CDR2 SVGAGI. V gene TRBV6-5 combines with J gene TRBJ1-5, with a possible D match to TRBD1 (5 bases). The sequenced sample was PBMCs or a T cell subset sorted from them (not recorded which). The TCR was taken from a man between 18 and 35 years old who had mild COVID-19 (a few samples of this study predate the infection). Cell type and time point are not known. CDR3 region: CASSYSSSGLNQPQHF. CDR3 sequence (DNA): TGTGCCAGCAGTTACTCAAGCTCAGGGCTCAATCAGCCCCAGCATTTT.